Sequencing of this T cell receptor beta chain was carried out in a study of T-cell reconstitution after alpha-beta-depleted transplantation in children. Library preparation (for TCRbeta) was performed with unique molecular identifiers. MiXCR, run by TCRdb on the PCR reads, gives a single entry per CDR3 protein. Of hundreds of thousands of distinct CDR3 sequences detected, less than 20% appear once; the ten largest clones hold about 4.6%. Trimming took 1 base from V and 5 from J, leaving 20 bases between them. The CDR3 length is 17 residues. Germline CDR1 is PRHDT and CDR2 is FYEKMQ (reference sequence).

This chain joins TRBV13 and TRBJ2-5; possible D gene TRBD2, 5 bases. The TCR sequence derives from a male patient younger than 18 who had a stem cell transplant for acute lymphoblastic leukemia, so the T cells may come from the graft donor. The sequencing used PBMCs, mostly from graft donor cells, collected 360 days after TCRalphabeta/CD19-depleted stem cell transplant. The CDR3 sequence is CASSLETTVRTQETQYF. CDR3 DNA: TGTGCCAGCAGCTTAGAGACTACTGTACGCACCCAGGAGACCCAGTACTTC.